The rows below give T cell receptor beta chains drawn from one sample of a study of regulatory T cells in long-lasting Graves disease. TCRdb fed the multiplex PCR reads into MiXCR, producing one record per CDR3 protein. The sample lists roughly 610,000 distinct CDR3 sequences; roughly 15% were seen once. These sequences were also reported in another study, on T cells in Graves' hyperthyroidism and ophthalmopathy.

This sample comprised peripheral blood mononuclear cells (PBMCs), obtained at new diagnosis, from a patient treated with antithyroid drugs. These TCRs come from a man aged 18 to 29 with Graves disease. Both conserved end residues are part of each CDR3. Each record gives: clone size, V gene, J gene, D gene, CDR3 protein, CDR3 DNA. A D gene is named only where the DNA matches it firmly. Expanded clones get a size class; other rows say once, few or many, or leave the size out.

few	TRBV18	TRBJ2-5	-	CASSMTVKETQYF	TGTGCCAGCTCAATGACAGTCAAAGAGACCCAGTACTTC
few	TRBV7-9	TRBJ1-3	-	CASSLGPGIFSGNTIYF	TGTGCCAGCAGCTTAGGCCCGGGAATCTTCTCTGGAAACACCATATATTTT
many	TRBV7-9	TRBJ2-3	TRBD2	CASSIWTSGRASDTQYF	TGTGCCAGCAGCATCTGGACTAGCGGGAGGGCCTCAGATACGCAGTATTTT
-	TRBV30	TRBJ2-7	-	CACSTVEGREQYF	TGTGCCTGCTCGACAGTCGAAGGTCGCGAGCAGTACTTC
many	TRBV12-3/TRBV12-4	TRBJ2-1	TRBD2	CASSSLESSGNEQFF	TGTGCCAGCAGTTCCCTTGAGTCTAGCGGGAATGAGCAGTTCTTC
-	TRBV9	TRBJ2-5	TRBD2	CASSVEGTKETQYF	TGTGCCAGCAGCGTAGAGGGGACTAAAGAGACCCAGTACTTC
-	TRBV10-3	TRBJ1-2	-	CAISDRPNYGYTF	TGTGCCATCAGTGACAGACCAAACTATGGCTACACCTTC
many	TRBV7-9	TRBJ2-5	-	CASSRNRETQYF	TGTGCCAGCAGCCGGAACCGAGAGACCCAGTACTTC
many	TRBV7-2	TRBJ2-3	-	CASSLSPDTQYF	TGTGCCAGCAGCTTAAGCCCAGATACGCAGTATTTT
many	TRBV29-1	TRBJ2-5	-	CSVGQGQETQYF	TGCAGCGTTGGTCAGGGGCAAGAGACCCAGTACTTC
many	TRBV29-1	TRBJ2-1	-	CSVPGHFIYEQFF	TGCAGCGTGCCGGGACACTTTATTTATGAGCAGTTCTTC
-	TRBV6-1	TRBJ1-3	-	CASSEFGQFSGNTIYF	TGTGCCAGCAGTGAATTCGGACAATTCTCTGGAAACACCATATATTTT
-	TRBV7-6	TRBJ2-3	-	CASSLAGGTGTDTQYF	TGTGCCAGCAGCTTAGCAGGTGGGACGGGCACAGATACGCAGTATTTT
many	TRBV11-2	TRBJ2-3	-	CASSLSGESDTQYF	TGTGCCAGCAGCTTATCGGGGGAAAGTGATACGCAGTATTTT
-	TRBV20-1	TRBJ2-7	TRBD2	CSARVGLALFGSYEQYF	TGCAGTGCTAGGGTGGGACTAGCGCTTTTCGGGTCCTACGAGCAGTACTTC
-	TRBV6-5	TRBJ2-3	TRBD2	CASSYSRGRTDTQYF	TGTGCCAGCAGTTACTCCCGCGGGAGAACAGATACGCAGTATTTT
-	TRBV9	TRBJ2-3	-	CASSPYTGDTQYF	TGTGCCAGCAGCCCGTATACCGGAGATACGCAGTATTTT
many	TRBV6-1	TRBJ2-1	TRBD2	CASSSGRAWGNEQFF	TGTGCCAGCAGTAGCGGGAGGGCCTGGGGGAATGAGCAGTTCTTC
many	TRBV11-2	TRBJ2-3	TRBD2	CASSLDRRGRSSTDTQYF	TGTGCCAGCAGCTTAGATCGGCGCGGGAGGTCTAGCACAGATACGCAGTATTTT
-	TRBV5-1	TRBJ2-1	TRBD1	CASSLAGTGIRNEQFF	TGCGCCAGCAGCTTGGCCGGGACAGGGATAAGGAATGAGCAGTTCTTC
few	TRBV2	TRBJ1-2	-	CASSLNAANYGYTF	TGTGCCAGCAGTCTAAACGCAGCTAACTATGGCTACACCTTC
many	TRBV20-1	TRBJ2-1	TRBD2	CSAPGLAGVGYNEQFF	TGCAGTGCTCCCGGACTAGCGGGAGTGGGGTACAATGAGCAGTTCTTC
many	TRBV11-2	TRBJ2-2	-	CASSDKGFNTGELFF	TGTGCCAGCAGCGACAAGGGTTTTAACACCGGGGAGCTGTTTTTT
few	TRBV5-1	TRBJ2-1	-	CASSRGGPNEQFF	TGCGCCAGCAGCCGAGGGGGACCGAATGAGCAGTTCTTC
-	TRBV12-3/TRBV12-4	TRBJ1-2	-	CASSFGSSYGYTF	TGTGCCAGCAGTTTCGGCAGTTCCTATGGCTACACCTTC
-	TRBV27	TRBJ1-6	-	CASSLSRTGYNSPLHF	TGTGCCAGCAGTTTATCTCGGACGGGCTATAATTCACCCCTCCACTTT
few	TRBV7-9	TRBJ2-7	-	CASSLDLRKQYF	TGTGCCAGCAGCTTAGATTTGAGAAAGCAGTACTTC
few	TRBV19	TRBJ2-1	TRBD2	CASSLFTTSGNGGDEQFF	TGTGCCAGTAGTCTCTTCACCACTAGCGGGAACGGTGGCGATGAGCAGTTCTTC
-	TRBV2	TRBJ2-1	TRBD2	CASRGLAGGTSSYNEQFF	TGTGCCAGCAGGGGACTAGCGGGAGGGACGAGCTCCTACAATGAGCAGTTCTTC
few	TRBV19	TRBJ2-3	TRBD2	CASSMAASGYGDTQYF	TGTGCCAGTAGTATGGCGGCTAGCGGGTATGGAGATACGCAGTATTTT
few	TRBV19	TRBJ2-5	-	CATTEGAGRGETQYF	TGTGCCACTACCGAGGGCGCAGGGCGGGGAGAGACCCAGTACTTC
many	TRBV12-3/TRBV12-4	TRBJ1-1	-	CASRAGGGITEAFF	TGTGCCAGCAGGGCCGGGGGGGGAATCACTGAAGCTTTCTTT
few	TRBV7-2	TRBJ1-2	TRBD1	CASSLAGTAFGYTF	TGTGCCAGCAGCTTAGCAGGGACAGCCTTCGGCTACACCTTC
many	TRBV15	TRBJ1-2	-	CATSRDDVGQLWYGYTF	TGTGCCACCAGCAGAGATGATGTGGGGCAGCTCTGGTATGGCTACACCTTC
many	TRBV29-1	TRBJ2-3	TRBD2	CSVGSSGSTDTQYF	TGCAGCGTTGGGTCCAGCGGGAGTACAGATACGCAGTATTTT
-	TRBV7-2	TRBJ2-7	TRBD1	CASSLIPPGQGVLGKVNEQYF	TGTGCCAGCAGCTTAATCCCTCCGGGACAGGGAGTTCTTGGAAAGGTTAACGAGCAGTACTTC
-	TRBV27	TRBJ1-3	-	CASGLGGPALGNTIYF	TGTGCCAGCGGCCTGGGGGGGCCGGCTCTGGGAAACACCATATATTTT
-	TRBV4-2	TRBJ2-1	TRBD1	CASSQDGQGNEQFF	TGTGCCAGCAGCCAAGATGGACAGGGAAATGAGCAGTTCTTC
-	TRBV12-3/TRBV12-4	TRBJ1-1	-	CASSTSKMNTEAFF	TGTGCCAGCAGTACAAGTAAGATGAACACTGAAGCTTTCTTT
many	TRBV5-1	TRBJ2-1	-	CASSLDQNNEQFF	TGTGCCAGCAGCTTAGACCAGAACAATGAGCAGTTCTTC
many	TRBV5-1	TRBJ1-5	TRBD1	CASSLTGGGAQPQHF	TGCGCCAGCAGCCTGACAGGGGGTGGCGCGCAGCCCCAGCATTTT
many	TRBV6-1	TRBJ2-7	-	CATGGGSYEQYF	TGTGCCACGGGGGGCGGCTCCTACGAGCAGTACTTC
many	TRBV2	TRBJ2-1	-	CASDYGGGPSSYNEQFF	TGTGCCAGCGATTATGGGGGAGGCCCCTCCTCCTACAATGAGCAGTTCTTC
many	TRBV7-2	TRBJ2-5	TRBD2	CASRGDLVWLAEETQYF	TGTGCCAGCAGGGGGGACTTAGTGTGGCTAGCGGAAGAGACCCAGTACTTC
-	TRBV5-4	TRBJ2-7	TRBD2	CASSLEGLHYEQYF	TGTGCCAGCAGCTTGGAGGGACTACACTACGAGCAGTACTTC
many	TRBV12-3/TRBV12-4	TRBJ2-3	TRBD2	CASRLAGYTDTQYF	TGTGCCAGCAGGCTAGCGGGATACACAGATACGCAGTATTTT
many	TRBV5-1	TRBJ2-3	TRBD2	CASSFSSGRNTDTQYF	TGCGCCAGCAGCTTCTCTAGCGGGCGAAACACAGATACGCAGTATTTT
many	TRBV6-1	TRBJ1-1	TRBD1	CASRSTTGEDTEAFF	TGTGCCAGCAGAAGTACGACAGGGGAGGACACTGAAGCTTTCTTT
-	TRBV10-2	TRBJ2-2	-	CASSETSRRSGELFF	TGCGCCAGCAGTGAAACTAGCAGACGTTCCGGGGAGCTGTTTTTT
-	TRBV11-2	TRBJ2-7	TRBD2	CASSPPGGVRAYEQYF	TGTGCCAGCAGCCCTCCGGGGGGGGTCAGGGCCTACGAGCAGTACTTC